This T cell receptor (beta chain) was recorded in a study of neurological immune-mediated disorders. Study results and limitations: HTLV-1-associated myelopathy had the most TCR clonal expansion, and multiple sclerosis had the least, less than healthy controls.

CDR1 LNHNV and CDR2 YYDKDF come from the germline V gene (reference sequence). The CDR3 spans 16 residues. V was trimmed by 3 bases and J by 1 base, leaving 15 bases between them. Regarding this clonotype: The antigen is unknown.

TCRdb independently ran MiXCR on the 5' RACE reads; one entry per CDR3 protein. The sample has around 67,000 distinct CDR3 sequences; approximately 5.2% are singletons. The chain is built from TRBV15 and TRBJ1-1; TRBD1 is a possible D gene (5 bases). The sequenced sample was PBMCs. The clonotype originates from a man between 18 and 29 years old with multiple sclerosis. DNA of the CDR3: TGTGCCACCAGCAGCTTGTTAGTGGGGGAGAACACTGAAGCTTTCTTT. Translating gives CATSSLLVGENTEAFF.